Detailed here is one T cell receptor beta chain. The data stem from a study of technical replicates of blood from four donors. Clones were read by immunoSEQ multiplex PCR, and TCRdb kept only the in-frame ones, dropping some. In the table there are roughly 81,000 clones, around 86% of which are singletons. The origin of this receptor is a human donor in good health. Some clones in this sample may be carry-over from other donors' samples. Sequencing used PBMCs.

The chain's CDR3 is CASSQGHRSYNEQFF. CDR3 DNA: TGTGCCAGCAGCCAAGGACACCGCTCCTACAATGAGCAGTTCTTC. The chain couples TRBV14 to TRBJ2-1; D gene ambiguous. V was cut by 1 base and J by 0 bases, with 7 bases left in between. This CDR3 spans 15 amino acids. Germline values: CDR1 SGHDN, CDR2 FVKESK. Full variable domain (rest looked up from reference TRBV14 and TRBJ2-1): EAGVTQFPSHSVIEKGQTVTLRCDPISGHDNLYWYRRVMGKEIKFLLHFVKESKQDESGMPNNRFLAERTGGTYSTLKVQPAELEDSGVYFCASSQGHRSYNEQFFGPGTRLTVL.